These 25 T cell receptor beta chains came from one sample sequenced in a study of blood T cell repertoires in COVID-19 (dated by TCRdb to the early 2020s). Library preparation employed the immunoSEQ multiplex PCR assay. As stored in TCRdb, this immuneACCESS dataset retains in-frame rearrangements with V and J assigned. A fraction of the clones does not appear; measured against another copy, unresolved V genes explain less than half of the discrepancy, and the remainder lacks a known reason. The table for this sample lists more than 200,000 clones; roughly 86% of them were counted only once. The ten most abundant clones make up less than 3.5% of the sample. Sequencing used peripheral blood. The receptors were sampled from a woman aged 55-69 years with acute or convalescent COVID-19.

This clone was seen once. The V and J genes are TRBV28 and TRBJ2-3, with TRBD1 matching 8 bases. This CDR3 is 15 amino acids long. Germline CDR1 reads MDHEN; CDR2 reads SYDVKM. V shed 7 bases and J 0 bases; nucleotides not matched to a gene: 6. The CDR3 nucleotides are TGTGCCAGCACCGGACAGGGCGCGAGCACAGATACGCAGTATTTT. Amino acids: CASTGQGASTDTQYF.

The chain has TRBV6-5 and TRBJ2-2, with TRBD2 identical over 12 bases. V was pared by 0 bases and J by 7 bases, with 3 bases of the junction left unmatched. The CDR3 is 16 residues long. Germline V gene data show CDR1 as MNHEY and CDR2 as SVGAGI. The CDR3 protein is CASSYSGLAGLGELFF. The CDR3, as DNA: TGTGCCAGCAGTTACTCTGGACTAGCGGGACTCGGGGAGCTGTTTTTT.

In regard to this clone: Other DNA sequences in this specimen translate into the identical CDR3. This chain uses TRBV3-1 (or the pseudogene TRBV3-2) with TRBJ1-3; TRBD1 is a possible D gene (6 bases). V dropped 3 bases and J dropped 4 bases, with 10 bases sitting between them. This CDR3 contains 14 residues. Germline CDR1 is LGHDT and CDR2 is YNNKEL (reference sequence). The CDR3 reads CASSQRTAGNTIYF. Here the CDR3 DNA reads TGTGCCAGCAGCCAGAGGACAGCCGGAAACACCATATATTTT.

This clone was detected a few times. V is TRBV6-2 or TRBV6-3 and J is TRBJ2-2, with TRBD2 matching over 12 bases. The CDR3 has 17 residues. Germline loops: CDR1 MNHEY, CDR2 SVGEGT. The V and J ends lost 2 bases and 3 bases, in that order; junction bases with no gene match: 4. Here the CDR3 DNA reads TGTGCCAGCAGTTACATGGGACTAGCGGGTGACACCGGGGAGCTGTTTTTT. Protein product: CASSYMGLAGDTGELFF.

The chain recombines TRBV5-1 with TRBJ2-6; D possibly corresponds to TRBD1 (6 bases). The CDR3 is made up of 16 amino acids. Germline V gene data show CDR1 as SGHRS and CDR2 as YFSETQ. Trimming removed 5 bases at V and 2 bases at J, with 14 bases between. CDR3 coding DNA: TGCGCCAGCAGACCAGACCCAGGGGCTGGGGCCAACGTCCTGACTTTC. It is translated as CASRPDPGAGANVLTF.

CDR3 nucleotide sequence: TGTGCCAGCAGTGTCGAGTATAACAATGAGCAGTTCTTC. Its translation is CASSVEYNNEQFF. The chain has TRBV25-1 and TRBJ2-1; D gene ambiguous. This CDR3 has 13 amino acids. V lost 4 bases and J lost 5, with 9 bases in between. CDR1 and CDR2 from the germline V gene are MGHDK and SYGVNS.

This clone was recorded once. The chain combines TRBV10-3 with TRBJ1-2; possible D gene TRBD1, 6 bases. The CDR3 loop spans 16 amino acids. Germline lookup yields CDR1 ENHRY and CDR2 SYGVKD. V lost 8 bases, J lost 8 bases, and 27 bases lay in between. CDR3 in amino acids: CAILASLTGNRWGYTF. The CDR3 region has the DNA TGTGCCATCCTCGCCTCTTTGACAGGAAACAGGTGGGGCTACACCTTC.

The CDR3 is CASSRGTGRVLGEQYF. CDR3 in DNA: TGTGCCAGCAGCCGCGGGACAGGTAGAGTATTGGGTGAGCAGTACTTC. The chain joins TRBV3-1 (or the pseudogene TRBV3-2) to TRBJ2-7, with 8 bases matching TRBD1. This CDR3 has 16 residues. V shed 4 bases, J shed 7 bases, and the junction held 15 bases outside the gene matches. Per germline, CDR1 LGHDT and CDR2 YNNKEL (reference sequence).

This clone was seen just once. The chain has TRBV6-6 and TRBJ1-2; a possible D gene is TRBD1 (6 bases). The CDR3 has 13 amino acids. V was pared by 6 bases and J by 2 bases, with 10 bases between. Germline V gene lookup returns CDR1 MNHNY and CDR2 SVGAGI (reference sequence). Here the CDR3 reads CASSWTENYGYTF. In DNA, the CDR3 is TGTGCCAGCAGCTGGACAGAGAACTATGGCTACACCTTC.

Concerning this clone itself: At the DNA level, this CDR3 is encoded by other sequences in the same sample as well. The V call is TRBV24-1, the J call TRBJ1-5; D gene ambiguous. This CDR3 contains 12 residues. Trimming removed 6 bases from V and 5 bases from J, with 7 bases in between. CDR1 and CDR2 (germline): KGHDR, SFDVKD. The CDR3, as DNA: TGTGCCACCAGTTCGGGTTATCAGCCCCAGCATTTT. Amino acid sequence: CATSSGYQPQHF.

The chain is built from TRBV2 and TRBJ2-2; 7 positions match TRBD1. The CDR3 contains 16 residues. The germline V gene encodes CDR1 SNHLY and CDR2 FYNNEI. Trimming at V came to 0 bases and at J to 3 bases, leaving 4 bases not matched to a gene. This CDR3 is CASSEARGLDTGELFF. The CDR3 region has the DNA TGTGCCAGCAGTGAAGCGAGGGGGCTCGACACCGGGGAGCTGTTTTTT.

The chain combines TRBV2 with TRBJ1-4; 10 bases are shared with TRBD1. V dropped 7 bases and J dropped 5; count of bases not matched to a gene: 4. The CDR3 is 14 amino acids. CDR1 is SNHLY and CDR2 is FYNNEI in the germline V gene. The CDR3 spells CASTDRGTNEKLFF. CDR3 nucleotide sequence: TGTGCCAGCACGGACAGGGGGACGAATGAAAAACTGTTTTTT. Complete variable domain (other parts from reference TRBV2 and TRBJ1-4): EPEVTQTPSHQVTQMGQEVILRCVPISNHLYFYWYRQILGQKVEFLVSFYNNEISEKSEIFDDQFSVERPDGSNFTLKIRSTKLEDSAMYFCASTDRGTNEKLFFGSGTQLSVL.

The chain carries TRBV6-2 or TRBV6-3 and TRBJ2-5, with 9 bases fitting TRBD1. Germline lookup yields CDR1 MNHEY and CDR2 SVGEGT. V trimming: 4 bases; J trimming: 5 bases; junction bases outside the gene matches: 11. The CDR3 sequence is 16 residues long. CDR3 DNA: TGTGCCAGCAGTTTCGAACGGACAGGGGCGGTGGAGACCCAGTACTTC. Protein sequence: CASSFERTGAVETQYF.

The CDR3: CASGLAGDITDTQYF. The CDR3 region has the DNA TGTGCCAGCGGACTAGCGGGAGATATCACAGATACGCAGTATTTT. The chain joins TRBV2 to TRBJ2-3; 13 positions agree with TRBD2. The CDR3 has 15 amino acids. CDR1 SNHLY and CDR2 FYNNEI come from the germline V gene. V dropped 8 bases and J dropped 2; count of bases not matched to a gene: 4.

The chain links TRBV5-4 to TRBJ1-4; D possibly corresponds to TRBD1 (6 bases). The CDR3 has 14 amino acids. V gave up 4 bases and J gave up 8 bases, with 15 bases separating them. Germline V gene lookup returns CDR1 SGHNT and CDR2 YYREEE (reference sequence). The CDR3, as DNA: TGTGCCAGCAGCCCTCAGGGGAGAGAAGAAAAACTGTTTTTT. Protein: CASSPQGREEKLFF.

The chain recombines TRBV5-8 with TRBJ1-6, with unresolved D. Germline-derived CDR1 and CDR2 are SGHTS and YDEGEE. CDR3 length: 13 residues. V dropped 4 bases and J dropped 4 bases, with 6 bases sitting between them. The CDR3 bases are TGTGCCAGCAGCCTCCTATATAATTCACCCCTCCACTTT. Encoded protein: CASSLLYNSPLHF.

The genes are TRBV7-2 and TRBJ2-7; 9 bases match TRBD2. Per the germline V gene, CDR1 is SGHTA and CDR2 is FQGNSA. V dropped 2 bases and J dropped 3; count of bases not matched to a gene: 11. The CDR3 length is 17 residues. Here the CDR3 DNA reads TGTGCCAGCAGCTTACCAAGTAGCGGGGGCATCCTCTACGAGCAGTACTTC. It specifies CASSLPSSGGILYEQYF.

The CDR3 bases are TGTGCCAGCTCACCAGGGACAGAGACCAATCAGCCCCAGCATTTT. The encoded protein is CASSPGTETNQPQHF. The chain employs TRBV18 and TRBJ1-5, with 7 bases that match TRBD1. Germline-derived CDR1 and CDR2 are KGHSH and LQKENI. The CDR3 totals 15 residues. The V gene end was trimmed by 2 bases and the J gene end by 3 bases; junction bases not matched to a gene: 4.

This clone was seen more than once but under ten times. Other DNA sequences in this sample translate to the same CDR3. V usage is TRBV7-9 and J usage is TRBJ1-1; the D gene is possibly TRBD1 (5 bases). Germline CDR1 SEHNR, CDR2 FQNEAQ (reference sequence). V lost 3 bases and J lost 0, with 5 bases in between. The CDR3 runs 13 residues. CDR3 protein: CASSLTVNTEAFF. In nucleotides, the CDR3 is TGTGCCAGCAGCTTGACAGTGAACACTGAAGCTTTCTTT.

This clone has a handful of counts. The V gene is TRBV19, the J gene TRBJ2-7; maybe TRBD2 (6 bases). Trimming pared 4 bases from V and 1 base from J, leaving 11 bases between. Per the germline V gene, CDR1 is LNHDA and CDR2 is SQIVND (reference sequence). This CDR3 has 14 residues. Written as DNA, the CDR3 is TGTGCCAGTAGTACCCCCGGGGGATCCTACGAGCAGTACTTC. Translating gives CASSTPGGSYEQYF.

This chain joins TRBV5-1 and TRBJ1-5, with 10 nucleotides matching TRBD1. The junction had 5 bases not matched to a gene; V was cut back by 4 bases and J by 7 bases. This CDR3 has 14 residues. Germline lookup yields CDR1 SGHRS and CDR2 YFSETQ. The CDR3 DNA follows: TGCGCCAGCAGCCCGACAGGGGGCAGACAGCCCCAGCATTTT. As protein: CASSPTGGRQPQHF.

This chain connects TRBV19 to TRBJ2-2; D not certain. Looked up from germline, CDR1 is LNHDA and CDR2 is SQIVND (reference sequence). V lost 4 bases and J 7 bases, leaving 10 bases between the germline ends. The CDR3 consists of 13 residues. CDR3 residues: CASSTEKYGELFF. CDR3 nucleotides: TGTGCCAGTAGTACCGAGAAGTACGGGGAGCTGTTTTTT. The whole variable domain, remainder taken from reference TRBV19 and TRBJ2-2, is DGGITQSPKYLFRKEGQNVTLSCEQNLNHDAMYWYRQDPGQGLRLIYYSQIVNDFQKGDIAEGYSVSREKKESFPLTVTSAQKNPTAFYLCASSTEKYGELFFGEGSRLTVL.

This chain joins TRBV7-3 and TRBJ1-5; 9 positions agree with TRBD1. Germline CDR1 reads SGHTA; CDR2 reads FQGTGA. After removal of 2 bases from V and 5 bases from J, the junction contained 1 base not matched to a gene. The CDR3 sequence is 14 residues long. CDR3 bases: TGTGCCAGCAGCTTAGGGACAGGGCATCAGCCCCAGCATTTT. As protein: CASSLGTGHQPQHF.

V is TRBV4-3 and J is TRBJ1-2; weak D call: TRBD1 (5 bases). The CDR3 has 14 residues. CDR1 and CDR2 from the germline V gene are LGHNA and YSLEER. V gave up 0 bases and J gave up 4 bases, with 9 bases separating them. CDR3 sequence (DNA): TGCGCCAGCAGCCAAGACAGGGACTCCTATGGCTACACCTTC. Translating it yields CASSQDRDSYGYTF.

This clone was counted once. This sequence joins TRBV3-1 (or the pseudogene TRBV3-2) and TRBJ2-7, with 9 bases fitting TRBD1. The CDR3 covers 16 residues. V was pared by 6 bases and J by 3 bases, with 12 bases of the junction left unmatched. Germline CDR1 reads LGHDT; CDR2 reads YNNKEL (reference sequence). Written as DNA, the CDR3 is TGTGCCAGCAGAGCAGCAGGCGCGACAGGGGGCTACGAGCAGTACTTC. It codes for CASRAAGATGGYEQYF.